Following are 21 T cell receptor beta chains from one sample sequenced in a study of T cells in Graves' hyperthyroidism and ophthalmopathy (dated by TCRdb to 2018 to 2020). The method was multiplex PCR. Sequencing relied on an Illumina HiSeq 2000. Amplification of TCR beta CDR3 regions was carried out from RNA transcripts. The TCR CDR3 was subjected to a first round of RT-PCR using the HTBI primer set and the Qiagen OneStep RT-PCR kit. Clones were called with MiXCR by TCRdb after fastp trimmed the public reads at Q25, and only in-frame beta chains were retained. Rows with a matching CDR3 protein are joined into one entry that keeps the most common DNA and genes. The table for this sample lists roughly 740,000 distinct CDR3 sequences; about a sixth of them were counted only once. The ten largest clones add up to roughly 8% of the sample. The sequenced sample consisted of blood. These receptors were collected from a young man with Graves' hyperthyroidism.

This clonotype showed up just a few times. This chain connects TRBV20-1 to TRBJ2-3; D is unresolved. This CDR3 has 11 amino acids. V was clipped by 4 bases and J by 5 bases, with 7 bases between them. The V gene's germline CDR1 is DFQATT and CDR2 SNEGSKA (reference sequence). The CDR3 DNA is TGCAGTGCTACGCTCGGAGATACGCAGTATTTT. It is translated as CSATLGDTQYF.

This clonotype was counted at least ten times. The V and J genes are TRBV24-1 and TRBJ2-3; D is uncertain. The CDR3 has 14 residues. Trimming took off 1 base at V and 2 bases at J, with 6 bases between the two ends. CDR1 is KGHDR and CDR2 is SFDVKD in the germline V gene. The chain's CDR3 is CATSDFTLTDTQYF. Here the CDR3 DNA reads TGTGCCACCAGTGATTTTACACTCACAGATACGCAGTATTTT.

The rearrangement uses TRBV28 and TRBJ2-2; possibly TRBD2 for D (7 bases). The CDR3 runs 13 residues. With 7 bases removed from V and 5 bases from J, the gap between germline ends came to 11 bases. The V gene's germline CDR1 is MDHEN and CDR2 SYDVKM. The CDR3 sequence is CASKGGYTGELFF. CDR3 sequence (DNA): TGTGCCAGCAAGGGGGGGTATACCGGGGAGCTGTTTTTT.

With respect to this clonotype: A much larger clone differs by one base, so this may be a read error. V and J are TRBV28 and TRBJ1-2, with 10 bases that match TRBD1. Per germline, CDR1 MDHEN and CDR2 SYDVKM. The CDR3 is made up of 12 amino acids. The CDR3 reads CAGRQGAAGYTF. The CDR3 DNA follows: TGTGCCGGCAGACAGGGGGCGGCTGGCTACACCTTC.

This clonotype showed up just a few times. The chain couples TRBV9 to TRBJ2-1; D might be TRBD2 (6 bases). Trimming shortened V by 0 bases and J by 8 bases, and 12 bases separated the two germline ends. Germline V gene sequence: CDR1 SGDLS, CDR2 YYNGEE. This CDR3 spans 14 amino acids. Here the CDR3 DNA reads TGTGCCAGCAGCGTAGACCGGGAGAAGGATGAGCAGTTCTTC. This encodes CASSVDREKDEQFF.

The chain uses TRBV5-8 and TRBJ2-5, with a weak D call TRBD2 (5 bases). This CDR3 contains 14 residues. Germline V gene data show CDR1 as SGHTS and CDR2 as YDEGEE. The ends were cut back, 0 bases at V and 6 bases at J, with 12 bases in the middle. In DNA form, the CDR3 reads TGTGCCAGCAGCTTGGTGGAACTAGAAAAGACCCAGTACTTC. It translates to CASSLVELEKTQYF.

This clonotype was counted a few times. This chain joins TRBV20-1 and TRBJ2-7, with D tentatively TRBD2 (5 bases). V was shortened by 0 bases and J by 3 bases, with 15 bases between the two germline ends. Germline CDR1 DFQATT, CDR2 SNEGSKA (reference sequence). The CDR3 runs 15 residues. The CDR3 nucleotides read TGCAGTGCTAGAGATCCAGGAGCTCGGGGCTACGAGCAGTACTTC. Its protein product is CSARDPGARGYEQYF.

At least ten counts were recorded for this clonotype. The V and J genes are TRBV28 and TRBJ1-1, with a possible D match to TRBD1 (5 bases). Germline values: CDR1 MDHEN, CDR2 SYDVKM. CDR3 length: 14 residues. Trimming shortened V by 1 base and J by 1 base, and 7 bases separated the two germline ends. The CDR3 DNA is TGTGCCAGCAGTTTATCGGGGGGGAACACTGAAGCTTTCTTT. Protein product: CASSLSGGNTEAFF. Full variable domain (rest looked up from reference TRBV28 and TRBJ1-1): DVKVTQSSRYLVKRTGEKVFLECVQDMDHENMFWYRQDPGLGLRLIYFSYDVKMKEKGDIPEGYSVSREKKERFSLILESASTNQTSMYLCASSLSGGNTEAFFGQGTRLTVV.

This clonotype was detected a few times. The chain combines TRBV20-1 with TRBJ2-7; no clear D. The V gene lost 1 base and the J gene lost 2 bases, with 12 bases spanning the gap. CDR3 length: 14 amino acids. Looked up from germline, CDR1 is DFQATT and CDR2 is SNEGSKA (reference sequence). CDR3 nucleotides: TGCAGTGCTAGAGGTCATGAAGGGACCTACGAGCAGTACTTC. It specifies CSARGHEGTYEQYF.

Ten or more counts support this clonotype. The CDR3 DNA reads as TGTGCCAGCAGTTCCCGACAGACACAAGAGACCCAGTACTTC. It is translated as CASSSRQTQETQYF. V usage is TRBV6-1 and J usage is TRBJ2-5, with a tentative D call TRBD1 (5 bases). V lost 5 bases, J lost 2 bases, and 12 bases lay in between. Per the germline V gene, CDR1 is MNHNS and CDR2 is SASEGT. The CDR3 runs to 14 residues.

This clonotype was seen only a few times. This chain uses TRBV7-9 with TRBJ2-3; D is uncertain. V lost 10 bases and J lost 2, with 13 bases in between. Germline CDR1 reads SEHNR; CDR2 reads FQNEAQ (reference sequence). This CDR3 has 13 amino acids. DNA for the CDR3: TGTGCCACTCCGAGCGAGAACACAGATACGCAGTATTTT. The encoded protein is CATPSENTDTQYF.

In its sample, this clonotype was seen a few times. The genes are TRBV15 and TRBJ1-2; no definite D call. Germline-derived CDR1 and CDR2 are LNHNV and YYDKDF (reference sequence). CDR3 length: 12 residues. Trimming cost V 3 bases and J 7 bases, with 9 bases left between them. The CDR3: CATSRIEGGYTF. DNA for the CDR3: TGTGCCACCAGCAGGATCGAAGGTGGCTACACCTTC.

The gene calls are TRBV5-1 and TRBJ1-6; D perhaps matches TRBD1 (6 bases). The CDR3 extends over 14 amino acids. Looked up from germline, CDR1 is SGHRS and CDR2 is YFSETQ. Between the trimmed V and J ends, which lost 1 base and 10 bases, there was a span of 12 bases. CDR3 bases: TGCGCCAGCAGCTTGACAGGGTCTTGGTCACCCCTCCACTTT. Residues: CASSLTGSWSPLHF.

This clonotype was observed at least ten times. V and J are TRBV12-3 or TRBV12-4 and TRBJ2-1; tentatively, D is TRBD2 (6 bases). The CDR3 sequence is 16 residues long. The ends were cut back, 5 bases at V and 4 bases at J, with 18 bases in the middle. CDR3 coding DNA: TGTGCCAGCAGTCCCCTGGCCGGGCGGGGTTACAATGAGCAGTTCTTC. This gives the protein CASSPLAGRGYNEQFF.

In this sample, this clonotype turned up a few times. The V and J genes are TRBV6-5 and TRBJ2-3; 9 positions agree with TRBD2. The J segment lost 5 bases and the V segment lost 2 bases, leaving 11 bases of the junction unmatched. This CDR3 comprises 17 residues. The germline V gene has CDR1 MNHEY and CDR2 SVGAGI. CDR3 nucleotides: TGTGCCAGCAGTTACCCCCCGGGTAGCGGGAGAGGAGATACGCAGTATTTT. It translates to CASSYPPGSGRGDTQYF.

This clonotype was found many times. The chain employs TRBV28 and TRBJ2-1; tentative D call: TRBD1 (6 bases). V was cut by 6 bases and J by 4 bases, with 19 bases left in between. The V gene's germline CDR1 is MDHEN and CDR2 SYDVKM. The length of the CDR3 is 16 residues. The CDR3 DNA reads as TGTGCCAGCAGCTCGTCCGTACAGGGTGTGTACAATGAGCAGTTCTTC. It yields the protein CASSSSVQGVYNEQFF.

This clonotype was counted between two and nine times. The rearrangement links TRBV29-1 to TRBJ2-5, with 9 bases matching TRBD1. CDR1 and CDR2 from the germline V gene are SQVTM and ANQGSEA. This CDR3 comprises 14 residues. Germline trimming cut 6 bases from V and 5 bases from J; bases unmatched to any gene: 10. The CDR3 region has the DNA TGCAGCGTAACAGGGGGCGGCTCTAGGGAGACCCAGTACTTC. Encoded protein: CSVTGGGSRETQYF.

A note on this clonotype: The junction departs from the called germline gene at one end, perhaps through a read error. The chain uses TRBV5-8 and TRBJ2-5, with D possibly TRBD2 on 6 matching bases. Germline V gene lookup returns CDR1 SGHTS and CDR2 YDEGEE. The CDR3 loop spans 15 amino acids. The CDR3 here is CASSLALTRGETQCF. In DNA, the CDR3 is TGTGCCAGCAGCTTGGCCCTGACTAGGGGAGAGACCCAGTGCTTC.

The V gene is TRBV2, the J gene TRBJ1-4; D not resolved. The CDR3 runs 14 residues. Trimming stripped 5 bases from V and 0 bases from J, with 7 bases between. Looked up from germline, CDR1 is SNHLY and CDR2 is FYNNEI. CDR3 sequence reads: CASSSASTNEKLFF. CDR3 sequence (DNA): TGTGCCAGCAGTTCGGCTTCAACTAATGAAAAACTGTTTTTT. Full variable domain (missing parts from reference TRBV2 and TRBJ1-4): EPEVTQTPSHQVTQMGQEVILRCVPISNHLYFYWYRQILGQKVEFLVSFYNNEISEKSEIFDDQFSVERPDGSNFTLKIRSTKLEDSAMYFCASSSASTNEKLFFGSGTQLSVL.

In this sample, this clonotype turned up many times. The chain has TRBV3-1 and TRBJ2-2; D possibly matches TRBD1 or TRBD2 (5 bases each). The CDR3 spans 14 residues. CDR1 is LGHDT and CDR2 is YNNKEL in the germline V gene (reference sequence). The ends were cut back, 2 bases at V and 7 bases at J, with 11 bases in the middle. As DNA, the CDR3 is TGTGCCAGCAGCCAACGAGGGGTCGACGGGGAGCTGTTTTTT. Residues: CASSQRGVDGELFF.

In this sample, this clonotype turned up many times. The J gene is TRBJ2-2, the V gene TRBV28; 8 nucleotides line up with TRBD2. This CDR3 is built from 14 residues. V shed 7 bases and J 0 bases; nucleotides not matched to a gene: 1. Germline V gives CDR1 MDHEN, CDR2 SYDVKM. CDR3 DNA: TGTGCCAGCAAGACTAGCGCGAACACCGGGGAGCTGTTTTTT. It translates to CASKTSANTGELFF.